This T cell receptor beta chain originates from a study of CD8 T cells in ankylosing spondylitis. The length of the CDR3 is 13 residues. CDR1 and CDR2 from the germline V gene are SGHTA and FQGNSA. V shed 6 bases, J shed 4 bases, and the junction held 6 bases outside the gene matches. In TCRdb, the 5' RACE reads were re-called with MiXCR into one record per CDR3 protein. The sample has over 30,000 distinct CDR3 sequences; about 10% are singletons. This TCR derives from a male donor with ankylosing spondylitis. The chain has TRBV7-2 and TRBJ2-7; 7 nucleotides match TRBD1. The sequencing sample was made of synovial fluid, either unsorted or a sorted T cell fraction (not recorded which). For the CDR3, the DNA is TGTGCCAGCAGACCGACAGGGTCGTACGAGCAGTACTTC. Amino acid sequence: CASRPTGSYEQYF.